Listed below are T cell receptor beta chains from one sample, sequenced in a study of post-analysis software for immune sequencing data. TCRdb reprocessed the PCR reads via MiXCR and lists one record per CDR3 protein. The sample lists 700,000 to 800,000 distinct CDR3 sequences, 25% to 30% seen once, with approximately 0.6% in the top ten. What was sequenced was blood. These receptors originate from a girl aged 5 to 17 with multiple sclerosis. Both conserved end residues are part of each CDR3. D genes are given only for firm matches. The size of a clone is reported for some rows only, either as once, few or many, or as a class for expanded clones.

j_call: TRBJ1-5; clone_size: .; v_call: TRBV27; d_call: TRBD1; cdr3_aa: CASSSLVGTVSHQPQHF; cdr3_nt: TGTGCCAGCAGTTCCTTAGTCGGGACAGTAAGTCATCAGCCCCAGCATTTT
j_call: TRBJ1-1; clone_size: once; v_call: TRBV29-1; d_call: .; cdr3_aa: CSVGAGDAAFF; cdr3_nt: TGCAGCGTAGGGGCAGGAGACGCAGCTTTCTTT
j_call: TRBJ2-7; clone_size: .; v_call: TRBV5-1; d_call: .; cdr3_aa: CASSLGIDEQYF; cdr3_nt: TGCGCCAGCAGCTTGGGTATCGACGAGCAGTACTTC
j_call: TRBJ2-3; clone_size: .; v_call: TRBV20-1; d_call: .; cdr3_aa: CSAGNGLLTDTQYF; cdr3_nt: TGCAGTGCTGGAAATGGACTACTCACAGATACGCAGTATTTT
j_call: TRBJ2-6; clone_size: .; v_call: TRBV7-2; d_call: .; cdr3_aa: CASSALPFGGSGANVLTF; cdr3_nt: TGTGCCAGCAGCGCCCTTCCATTCGGGGGCTCTGGGGCCAACGTCCTGACTTTC
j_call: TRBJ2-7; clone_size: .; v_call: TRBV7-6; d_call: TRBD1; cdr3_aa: CASSLNSGTGGSYEQYF; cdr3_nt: TGTGCCAGCAGCTTAAACTCCGGGACAGGGGGCTCCTACGAGCAGTACTTC
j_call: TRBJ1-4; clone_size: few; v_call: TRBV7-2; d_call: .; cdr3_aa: CASSLVPGARGGEKLFF; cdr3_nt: TGTGCCAGCAGCTTAGTTCCAGGGGCCAGGGGTGGGGAAAAACTGTTTTTT
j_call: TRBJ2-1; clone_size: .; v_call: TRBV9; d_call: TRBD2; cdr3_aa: CASSVGAGGGMDEQFF; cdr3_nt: TGTGCCAGCAGCGTAGGGGCGGGAGGGGGAATGGATGAGCAGTTCTTC
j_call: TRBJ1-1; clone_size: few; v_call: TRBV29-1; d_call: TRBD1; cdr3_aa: CSVHGDRDRQSHFF; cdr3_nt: TGCAGCGTTCACGGGGACCGGGACAGACAATCCCATTTCTTT
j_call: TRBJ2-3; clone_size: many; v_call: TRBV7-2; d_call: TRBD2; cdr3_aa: CASSLAGLAGEMDTQYF; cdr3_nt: TGTGCCAGCAGCTTAGCCGGGCTAGCGGGAGAAATGGATACGCAGTATTTT
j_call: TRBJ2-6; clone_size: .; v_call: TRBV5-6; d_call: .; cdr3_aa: CASSLEGRTSSGANVLTF; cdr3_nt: TGTGCCAGCAGCTTGGAGGGCAGGACGAGCTCTGGGGCCAACGTCCTGACTTTC
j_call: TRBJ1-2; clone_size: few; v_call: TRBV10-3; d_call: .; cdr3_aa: CAISESRDTVYGYTF; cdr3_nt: TGTGCCATCAGTGAGTCCCGGGACACGGTCTATGGCTACACCTTC
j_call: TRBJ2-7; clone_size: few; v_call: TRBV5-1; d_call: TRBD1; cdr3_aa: CASSLSWDRTYEQYF; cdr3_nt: TGCGCCAGCAGCCTGAGTTGGGACAGAACCTACGAGCAGTACTTC
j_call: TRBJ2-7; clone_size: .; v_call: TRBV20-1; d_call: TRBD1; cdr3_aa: CSATGQGNEQYF; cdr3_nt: TGCAGTGCTACGGGACAGGGAAACGAGCAGTACTTC
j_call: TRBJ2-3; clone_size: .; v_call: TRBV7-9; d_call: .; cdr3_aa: CASSLDQQERDTQYF; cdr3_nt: TGTGCCAGCAGCTTAGACCAGCAGGAAAGAGATACGCAGTATTTT
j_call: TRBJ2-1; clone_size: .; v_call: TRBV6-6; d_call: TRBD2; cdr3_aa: CASSYEGSGGAYNEQFF; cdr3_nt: TGTGCCAGCAGTTACGAGGGGAGCGGGGGTGCCTACAATGAGCAGTTCTTC
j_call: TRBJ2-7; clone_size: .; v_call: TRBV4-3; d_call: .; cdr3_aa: CASSQAEPGKSEQYF; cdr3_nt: TGCGCCAGCAGCCAAGCTGAGCCGGGGAAGTCCGAGCAGTACTTC
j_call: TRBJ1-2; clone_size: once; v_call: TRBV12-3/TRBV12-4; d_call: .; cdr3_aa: CASTRVQAGAGYTF; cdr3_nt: TGTGCCAGCACGCGGGTACAGGCGGGAGCTGGCTACACCTTC
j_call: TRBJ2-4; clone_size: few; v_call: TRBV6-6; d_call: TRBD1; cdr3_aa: CASIPVRGQVKNIQYF; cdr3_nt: TGTGCCAGCATCCCCGTCAGGGGGCAGGTCAAAAACATTCAGTACTTC
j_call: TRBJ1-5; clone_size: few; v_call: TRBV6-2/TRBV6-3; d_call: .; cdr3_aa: CASSTGGQGQPQHF; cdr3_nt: TGTGCCAGCAGTACTGGTGGGCAAGGACAGCCCCAGCATTTT
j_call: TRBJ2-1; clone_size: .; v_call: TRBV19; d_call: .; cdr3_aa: CASSSGTSQEQFF; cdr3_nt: TGTGCCAGTAGTAGCGGGACTTCCCAGGAGCAGTTCTTC
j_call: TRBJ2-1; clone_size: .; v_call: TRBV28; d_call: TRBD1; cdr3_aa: CAGRFQGALSNEQFF; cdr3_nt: TGTGCCGGCAGGTTCCAGGGGGCTCTTTCCAATGAGCAGTTCTTC
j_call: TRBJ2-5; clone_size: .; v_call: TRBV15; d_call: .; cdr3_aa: CATSRDEETQYF; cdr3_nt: TGTGCCACCAGCAGAGATGAAGAGACCCAGTACTTC
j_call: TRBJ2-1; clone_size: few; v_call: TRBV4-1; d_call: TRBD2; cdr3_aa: CASSQVLAGVFSYNEQFF; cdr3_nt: TGCGCCAGCAGCCAAGTACTAGCGGGAGTCTTTTCCTACAATGAGCAGTTCTTC
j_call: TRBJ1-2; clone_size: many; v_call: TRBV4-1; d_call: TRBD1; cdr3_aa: CASSHWDREDGYTF; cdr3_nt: TGCGCCAGCAGCCACTGGGACAGGGAAGATGGCTACACCTTC
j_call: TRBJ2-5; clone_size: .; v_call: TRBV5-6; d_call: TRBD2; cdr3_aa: CASSPKGREETQYF; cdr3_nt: TGTGCCAGCAGCCCGAAGGGGCGGGAGGAGACCCAGTACTTC